The clone carrying this T cell receptor (beta chain) is a singleton in its sample. From germline, CDR1 is LNHDA and CDR2 SQIVND (reference sequence). The CDR3 totals 14 residues. V lost 6 bases and J lost 7, with 19 bases in between. Only in-frame clones appear in the TCRdb table, and some are missing; sequencing was by immunoSEQ multiplex PCR. This sample has 250,000 to 300,000 clones; about four fifths occur once, and the top ten carry less than 5.5%. Recruits, aged roughly 18 to 95 years, lived in 24 US areas. Someone with COVID-19 had been met by exposed participants within 2 weeks before study entry. This entry comes from a study of blood T cell repertoires in COVID-19. At the level of the study: Sources were T cells, B-cell-depleted T cells, or PBMCs; the material itself was cDNA or gDNA.

The receptor was derived from a middle-aged man who had been exposed to COVID-19. Sequenced: PBMCs or T cells enriched from blood (not recorded which). The rearrangement links TRBV19 to TRBJ2-7; D may be TRBD1 (6 bases). CDR3 sequence (DNA): TGTGCCAGTAGCATCCAGGGGCCGTCGGAAGAGCAGTACTTC. This codes for CASSIQGPSEEQYF.